These 31 T cell receptor beta chains originate from one sample sequenced in a study of blood T cell repertoires in COVID-19. Libraries were prepared by immunoSEQ multiplex PCR; TCRdb keeps only in-frame clonotypes and omits some of them. The table shows fewer than 300,000 clones, with just over 90% occurring only once. The sample comprised peripheral blood. All receptors derive from a woman under 40 with COVID-19, enrolled during active disease.

This clone has just one count. This sequence joins TRBV5-1 and TRBJ1-1; D gene ambiguous. There are 12 residues in the CDR3. The V end was cut by 0 bases, the J end by 10 bases, with 10 bases between. Germline V lookup: CDR1 SGHRS, CDR2 YFSETQ. CDR3 nucleotide sequence: TGCGCCAGCAGCTTGGAGTCAGAGGCAGCTTTCTTT. It translates to CASSLESEAAFF.

The chain links TRBV3-1 (or the pseudogene TRBV3-2) to TRBJ2-7, with D maybe TRBD2 (6 bases). Germline CDR1 is LGHDT and CDR2 is YNNKEL (reference sequence). The germline V and J ends were trimmed by 4 bases and 7 bases, with 20 bases remaining between them. This CDR3 has 15 residues. The CDR3 region has the DNA TGTGCCAGCAGCCGCGATGGGACGGGAGTGGGGGAGCAGTACTTC. The encoded protein is CASSRDGTGVGEQYF.

This clone has only a few counts. The CDR3 is CAWNSGTGFVQYF. Here the CDR3 DNA reads TGTGCCTGGAATTCCGGGACAGGGTTCGTGCAGTACTTC. The rearrangement joins TRBV30 to TRBJ2-7; 9 nucleotides agree with TRBD1. In germline, CDR1 is GTSNPN, CDR2 SVGIG (reference sequence). The CDR3 loop spans 13 amino acids. Losses at the gene ends were 4 bases for V and 9 bases for J; bases not matched to a gene: 10.

The rearrangement joins TRBV3-1 (or the pseudogene TRBV3-2) to TRBJ1-1, with a tentative D call TRBD1 (5 bases). The CDR3 is 13 residues long. V gave up 4 bases and J gave up 4 bases, with 10 bases separating them. Germline CDR1 LGHDT, CDR2 YNNKEL (reference sequence). The CDR3 nucleotides are TGTGCCAGCAGCCGGTACGGGGGCACTGAAGCTTTCTTT. This sequence encodes CASSRYGGTEAFF.

V and J are TRBV28 and TRBJ2-7; D perhaps matches TRBD2 (6 bases). The germline CDR1 and CDR2 sequences are MDHEN and SYDVKM. The CDR3 is made up of 14 amino acids. Trimming shortened V by 2 bases and J by 1 base, and 9 bases separated the two germline ends. The CDR3 reads CASSLHGGSYEQYF. The CDR3 DNA follows: TGTGCCAGCAGTTTACATGGGGGGTCCTACGAGCAGTACTTC.

This chain links TRBV30 with TRBJ1-5; TRBD1 might be the D (6 bases). The CDR3 spans 16 residues. V lost 3 bases, J lost 0 bases, and 15 bases lay in between. Per germline, CDR1 GTSNPN and CDR2 SVGIG (reference sequence). In DNA form, the CDR3 reads TGTGCCTGGAGCAACCCCACAGGGTATAGCAATCAGCCCCAGCATTTT. Protein: CAWSNPTGYSNQPQHF.

The chain uses TRBV10-1 and TRBJ1-5; 9 positions match TRBD1. The trim removed 5 bases at V and 7 bases at J, leaving 6 bases unmatched. This CDR3 has 14 residues. The germline V gene encodes CDR1 WNHNN and CDR2 SYGVQD (reference sequence). The CDR3 protein is CASSSNRGQQPQHF. CDR3 coding DNA: TGCGCCAGCAGTTCAAACAGGGGGCAACAGCCCCAGCATTTT.

The CDR3 bases are TGTGCCAGCAGCTTAGGGGGCCGCCTTAATGAAAAACTGTTTTTT. The encoded protein is CASSLGGRLNEKLFF. The chain employs TRBV7-9 and TRBJ1-4, with D possibly matching TRBD1 (5 bases). The CDR3 sequence is 15 residues long. Trimming left V 1 base short and J 4 bases short, with 10 bases between. CDR1 and CDR2 (germline): SEHNR, FQNEAQ (reference sequence).

The count of this clone is one. The chain uses TRBV6-5 and TRBJ2-1; the match to TRBD2 covers 9 bases. V was clipped by 4 bases and J by 10 bases; unmatched bases: 14. CDR1 and CDR2 (germline): MNHEY, SVGAGI. The CDR3 is made up of 16 amino acids. The CDR3 region is CASSFQGTSQKTEQFF. CDR3 sequence (DNA): TGTGCCAGCAGTTTTCAAGGGACTAGCCAGAAAACCGAGCAGTTCTTC.

The V gene is TRBV28, the J gene TRBJ1-5; D not resolved. Per the germline V gene, CDR1 is MDHEN and CDR2 is SYDVKM. V lost 5 bases and J lost 2, with 16 bases in between. This CDR3 region has 16 residues. CDR3 sequence (DNA): TGTGCCAGCAGTCGGTTCGCGGAGATTCGCAATCAGCCCCAGCATTTT. It translates to CASSRFAEIRNQPQHF.

This sequence joins TRBV7-4 and TRBJ1-5, with TRBD1 matching 8 bases. V gave up 4 bases and J gave up 5 bases; unmatched junction bases: 7. CDR1 and CDR2 from the germline V gene are SGHVT and SQSDAQ. The CDR3 contains 15 residues. The CDR3 bases are TGTGCCAGCAGCTCCGACAGGGGAACTTATCAGCCCCAGCATTTT. Translating it yields CASSSDRGTYQPQHF.

The V gene is TRBV2, the J gene TRBJ1-4; a weak D match, TRBD1 (6 bases). The CDR3 is 15 residues long. Germline CDR1 is SNHLY and CDR2 is FYNNEI. The germline V and J ends were trimmed by 4 bases and 4 bases, with 13 bases remaining between them. CDR3 protein: CASSATGTLNEKLFF. The DNA of the CDR3 is TGTGCCAGCAGTGCCACAGGGACCCTTAATGAAAAACTGTTTTTT. Drawing the rest from reference TRBV2 and TRBJ1-4, the complete variable domain is EPEVTQTPSHQVTQMGQEVILRCVPISNHLYFYWYRQILGQKVEFLVSFYNNEISEKSEIFDDQFSVERPDGSNFTLKIRSTKLEDSAMYFCASSATGTLNEKLFFGSGTQLSVL.

The chain links TRBV7-9 to TRBJ1-1; 9 bases align to TRBD1. V trimming: 0 bases; J trimming: 3 bases; junction bases outside the gene matches: 14. Germline values: CDR1 SEHNR, CDR2 FQNEAQ (reference sequence). The CDR3 sequence is 19 residues long. In nucleotides, the CDR3 is TGTGCCAGCAGCTTAGCGGGTCTGAGGACAGGGGTTAAGGACACTGAAGCTTTCTTT. Translating gives CASSLAGLRTGVKDTEAFF.

V and J are TRBV30 and TRBJ2-6, with no clear D. Per the germline V gene, CDR1 is GTSNPN and CDR2 is SVGIG (reference sequence). Trimming took 4 bases from V and 2 from J, leaving 6 bases between them. The CDR3 totals 13 residues. This CDR3 reads CAWTSAGANVLTF. CDR3 nucleotides: TGTGCCTGGACTTCCGCTGGGGCCAACGTCCTGACTTTC. The variable domain in full, with the rest retrieved from reference TRBV30 and TRBJ2-6, is SQTIHQWPATLVQPVGSPLSLECTVEGTSNPNLYWYRQAAGRGLQLLFYSVGIGQISSEVPQNLSASRPQDRQFILSSKKLLLSDSGFYLCAWTSAGANVLTFGAGSRLTVL.

This chain uses TRBV14 with TRBJ1-1; perhaps TRBD1 as D (6 bases). V lost 2 bases to trimming and J lost 6 bases, with 10 bases between them. The CDR3 runs to 13 residues. Germline V gene sequence: CDR1 SGHDN, CDR2 FVKESK. This CDR3 reads CASSQMRTAEAFF. In nucleotides, the CDR3 is TGTGCCAGCAGCCAAATGAGGACAGCTGAAGCTTTCTTT. The complete variable domain, with remaining parts taken from reference TRBV14 and TRBJ1-1, reads EAGVTQFPSHSVIEKGQTVTLRCDPISGHDNLYWYRRVMGKEIKFLLHFVKESKQDESGMPNNRFLAERTGGTYSTLKVQPAELEDSGVYFCASSQMRTAEAFFGQGTRLTVV.

There are a few counts of this clone. V gene TRBV3-1 (or the pseudogene TRBV3-2) combines with J gene TRBJ2-3; TRBD2 matches at 11 bases. Germline values: CDR1 LGHDT, CDR2 YNNKEL (reference sequence). Trimming took 4 bases from V and 6 from J; bases not matched to a gene: 9. This CDR3 has 16 amino acids. The CDR3 nucleotides are TGTGCCAGCAGCCCCCCACTAGCGGGAGCGCGGGATACGCAGTATTTT. Residues: CASSPPLAGARDTQYF.

The chain combines TRBV28 with TRBJ1-5; possibly TRBD1 for D (6 bases). Trimming shortened V by 3 bases and J by 2 bases, and 11 bases separated the two germline ends. CDR1 is MDHEN and CDR2 is SYDVKM in the germline V gene. The CDR3 length is 15 residues. The CDR3 region is CASSFTRQGNQPQHF. The CDR3 DNA reads TGTGCCAGCAGTTTTACGAGACAGGGCAATCAGCCCCAGCATTTT.

V gene TRBV5-1 combines with J gene TRBJ1-1; 9 nucleotides line up with TRBD1. The germline V gene has CDR1 SGHRS and CDR2 YFSETQ. V lost 4 bases and J lost 11; bases outside the gene matches: 9. This CDR3 contains 13 residues. CDR3: CASSPDRGALAFF. DNA of the CDR3: TGCGCCAGCAGCCCGGACAGGGGCGCCTTGGCTTTCTTT.

CDR3 DNA sequence: TGCAGCGTTGACGATGGACAGGGTAGGGATACGCAGTATTTT. Translation: CSVDDGQGRDTQYF. V gene TRBV29-1 combines with J gene TRBJ2-3; TRBD1 matches at 8 bases. The CDR3 contains 14 residues. Per germline, CDR1 SQVTM and CDR2 ANQGSEA. The J segment lost 6 bases and the V segment lost 3 bases, leaving 8 bases of the junction unmatched.

Remarks on this clone: Other nucleotide sequences in the sample specify the same CDR3. V gene TRBV2 combines with J gene TRBJ2-7, with 8 bases matching TRBD2. There are 14 residues in the CDR3. Trimming removed 7 bases from V and 0 bases from J; junction bases left unmatched: 5. Germline CDR1 reads SNHLY; CDR2 reads FYNNEI. The CDR3 region has the DNA TGTGCCAGCACCCCCGGACTAGCCTCCTACGAGCAGTACTTC. Translation gives CASTPGLASYEQYF. Supplemented by reference TRBV2 and TRBJ2-7, the full variable domain reads EPEVTQTPSHQVTQMGQEVILRCVPISNHLYFYWYRQILGQKVEFLVSFYNNEISEKSEIFDDQFSVERPDGSNFTLKIRSTKLEDSAMYFCASTPGLASYEQYFGPGTRLTVT.

V is TRBV12-3 or TRBV12-4 and J is TRBJ2-5; possible D gene TRBD2, 5 bases. V was pared by 5 bases and J by 7 bases, with 8 bases between. There are 11 residues in the CDR3. CDR3 amino acids: CASSQSGTQYF. CDR3 DNA: TGTGCCAGCAGTCAAAGCGGGACCCAGTACTTC.

This chain links TRBV7-9 with TRBJ1-4; TRBD1 might be the D (5 bases). Germline CDR1 reads SEHNR; CDR2 reads FQNEAQ (reference sequence). Trimming left V 5 bases short and J 4 bases short, with 11 bases between. CDR3 length: 14 amino acids. The CDR3 here is CASSPRQSNEKLFF. CDR3 bases: TGTGCCAGCAGCCCTAGACAGAGTAATGAAAAACTGTTTTTT.

The chain recombines TRBV27 with TRBJ1-5; 8 nucleotides agree with TRBD1. Trimming cost V 5 bases and J 5 bases; bases outside gene matches: 2. The CDR3 totals 13 residues. The germline CDR1 and CDR2 sequences are MNHEY and SMNVEV (reference sequence). The CDR3 here is CASSTTGDQPQHF. DNA of the CDR3: TGTGCCAGCAGTACGACAGGGGATCAGCCCCAGCATTTT.

The chain is built from TRBV5-6 and TRBJ1-2; 10 nucleotides agree with TRBD1. Looked up from germline, CDR1 is SGHDT and CDR2 is YYEEEE. There are 16 residues in the CDR3. V trimming: 4 bases; J trimming: 7 bases; junction bases outside the gene matches: 13. Written as DNA, the CDR3 is TGTGCCAGCAGCCCCGACAGGGGGCTAATCTCGCGTGGCTACACCTTC. Translation gives CASSPDRGLISRGYTF.

V and J are TRBV19 and TRBJ1-2; 10 bases line up with TRBD1. The V gene end was trimmed by 8 bases and the J gene end by 4 bases; junction bases not matched to a gene: 4. Germline V gene lookup returns CDR1 LNHDA and CDR2 SQIVND (reference sequence). This CDR3 region has 13 residues. The CDR3 is CASGGQGIYGYTF. The DNA of the CDR3 is TGTGCCAGTGGGGGACAGGGGATCTATGGCTACACCTTC.

The chain combines TRBV6-1 with TRBJ2-3; D perhaps matches TRBD2 (6 bases). This CDR3 has 16 residues. The V end was cut by 0 bases, the J end by 3 bases, with 13 bases between. CDR1 is MNHNS and CDR2 is SASEGT in the germline V gene. CDR3 coding DNA: TGTGCCAGCAGTGAAGCGCTCCTCGGGACTACAGATACGCAGTATTTT. Residues: CASSEALLGTTDTQYF.

This clone was observed at least ten times. The chain links TRBV12-5 to TRBJ1-5; no clear D. The length of the CDR3 is 15 residues. Trimming took off 3 bases at V and 4 bases at J, with 13 bases between the two ends. Germline loops: CDR1 LGHNT, CDR2 FRNRAP. The CDR3 bases are TGTGCTAGTGGTTTTGGGGAGTTTCTGAATCAGCCCCAGCATTTT. Encoded protein: CASGFGEFLNQPQHF.

The chain combines TRBV28 with TRBJ1-5; 9 nucleotides agree with TRBD1. Germline CDR1 reads MDHEN; CDR2 reads SYDVKM. The CDR3 is 15 residues long. Germline trimming cut 2 bases from V and 6 bases from J; bases unmatched to any gene: 5. CDR3 in amino acids: CASSLPGTGSQPQHF. The CDR3 DNA follows: TGTGCCAGCAGTTTACCCGGGACAGGGTCTCAGCCCCAGCATTTT. Full variable domain (missing parts from reference TRBV28 and TRBJ1-5): DVKVTQSSRYLVKRTGEKVFLECVQDMDHENMFWYRQDPGLGLRLIYFSYDVKMKEKGDIPEGYSVSREKKERFSLILESASTNQTSMYLCASSLPGTGSQPQHFGDGTRLSIL.

V and J are TRBV6-1 and TRBJ2-1; 8 bases line up with TRBD1. V lost 3 bases and J lost 7; bases outside the gene matches: 11. The CDR3 extends over 16 amino acids. The germline V gene encodes CDR1 MNHNS and CDR2 SASEGT. The CDR3 DNA reads as TGTGCCAGCAGTGAGTGGTCAGGGGGCGCAAGAAATGAGCAGTTCTTC. Translation gives CASSEWSGGARNEQFF.

The chain combines TRBV10-3 with TRBJ2-2, with a weak D call TRBD1 (6 bases). There are 15 residues in the CDR3. Germline CDR1 reads ENHRY; CDR2 reads SYGVKD. Trimming removed 4 bases at V and 3 bases at J, with 12 bases between. The CDR3 protein is CAISGSGEYTGELFF. The CDR3 DNA is TGTGCCATCAGTGGTTCAGGGGAGTACACCGGGGAGCTGTTTTTT.

CDR3 bases: TGCGCCAGCAGCCAAGTAATGGGTAGCGGGGGAGAGCAGTACTTC. Amino acid sequence: CASSQVMGSGGEQYF. J is TRBJ2-7 and V is TRBV4-1, with 9 bases identical to TRBD2. This CDR3 spans 15 amino acids. The V gene end was trimmed by 1 base and the J gene end by 7 bases; junction bases not matched to a gene: 8. Germline CDR1 and CDR2: MGHRA and YSYEKL.